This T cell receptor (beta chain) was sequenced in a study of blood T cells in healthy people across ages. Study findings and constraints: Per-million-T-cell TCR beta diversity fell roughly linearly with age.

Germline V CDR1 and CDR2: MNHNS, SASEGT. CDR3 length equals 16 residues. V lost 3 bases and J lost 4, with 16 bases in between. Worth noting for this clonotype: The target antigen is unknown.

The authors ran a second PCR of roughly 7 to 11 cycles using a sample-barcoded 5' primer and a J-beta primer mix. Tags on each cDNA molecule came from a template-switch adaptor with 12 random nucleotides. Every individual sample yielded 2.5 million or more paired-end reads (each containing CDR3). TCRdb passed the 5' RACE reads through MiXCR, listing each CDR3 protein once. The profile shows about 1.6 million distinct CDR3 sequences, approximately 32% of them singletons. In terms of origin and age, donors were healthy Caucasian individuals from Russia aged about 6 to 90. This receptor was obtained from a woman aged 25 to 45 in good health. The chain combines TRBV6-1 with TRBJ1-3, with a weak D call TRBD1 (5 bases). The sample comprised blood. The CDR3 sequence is CASSEQGLRYGNTIYF. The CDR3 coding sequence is TGTGCCAGCAGTGAGCAGGGCCTGAGATACGGAAACACCATATATTTT.